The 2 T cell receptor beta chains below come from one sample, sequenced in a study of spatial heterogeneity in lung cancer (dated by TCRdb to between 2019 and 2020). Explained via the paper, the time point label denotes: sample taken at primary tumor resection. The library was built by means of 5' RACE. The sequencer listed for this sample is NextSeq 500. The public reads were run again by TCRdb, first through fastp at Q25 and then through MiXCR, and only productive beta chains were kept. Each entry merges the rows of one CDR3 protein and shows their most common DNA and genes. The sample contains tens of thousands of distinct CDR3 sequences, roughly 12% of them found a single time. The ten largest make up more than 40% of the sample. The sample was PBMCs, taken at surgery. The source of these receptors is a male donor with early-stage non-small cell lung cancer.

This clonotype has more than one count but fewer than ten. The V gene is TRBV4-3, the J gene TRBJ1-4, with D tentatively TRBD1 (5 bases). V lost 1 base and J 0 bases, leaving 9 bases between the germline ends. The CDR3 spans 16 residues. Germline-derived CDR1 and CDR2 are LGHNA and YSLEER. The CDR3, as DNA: TGCGCCAGCAGCCAAGGCAGACAGACAACTAATGAAAAACTGTTTTTT. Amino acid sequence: CASSQGRQTTNEKLFF.

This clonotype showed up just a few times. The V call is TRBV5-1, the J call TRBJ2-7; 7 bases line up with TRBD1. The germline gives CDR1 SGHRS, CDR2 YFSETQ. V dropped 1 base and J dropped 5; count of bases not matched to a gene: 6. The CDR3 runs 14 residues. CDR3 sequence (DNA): TGCGCCAGCAGCTTGACAGGGGACGGCCACGAGCAGTACTTC. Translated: CASSLTGDGHEQYF.